The 29 T cell receptor beta chains below all came from one sample that was sequenced in a study of shared clonotypes between healthy human individuals. Libraries were prepared by immunoSEQ multiplex PCR; TCRdb keeps only in-frame clonotypes and omits some of them. The repertoire holds 75,000 to 100,000 clones, 40% to 55% seen once, with roughly 16% in the top ten. The sequenced material came from PBMCs. The origin of the receptors is a woman between 40 and 50 years old in good health. Some clones in this sample may be carry-over from other donors' samples.

This clone occurred a few times. The J gene is TRBJ2-7, the V gene TRBV7-2; perhaps TRBD2 as D (5 bases). This CDR3 contains 15 residues. CDR1 and CDR2 from the germline V gene are SGHTA and FQGNSA. The V and J ends lost 1 base and 3 bases respectively, with 13 bases between them. CDR3 in DNA: TGTGCCAGCAGCTTAGTCCCTAGCCCACGCTACGAGCAGTACTTC. Translating it yields CASSLVPSPRYEQYF.

As for this clone: A far bigger clonotype differs at one base, so this is likely a read error. The J gene is TRBJ1-1, the V gene TRBV7-2; no firm D call. Germline V gene sequence: CDR1 SGHTA, CDR2 FQGNSA. There are 14 residues in the CDR3. V was trimmed by 5 bases and J by 3 bases, leaving 13 bases between them. CDR3 loop: CASSNIVVDTEAFF. The CDR3 region has the DNA TGTGCCAGCAGCAATATCGTGGTTGACACTGAAGCTTTCTTT.

This sequence joins TRBV6-4 and TRBJ2-1; a possible D gene is TRBD2 (6 bases). The germline CDR1 and CDR2 sequences are MRHNA and SNTAGT. CDR3 length: 15 amino acids. The ends were cut back, 7 bases at V and 5 bases at J, with 18 bases in the middle. CDR3 nucleotides: TGTGCCAGCACTCCGGGGGTAGTCGGCCACAATGAGCAGTTCTTC. Amino acids: CASTPGVVGHNEQFF.

The chain employs TRBV5-6 and TRBJ1-2; 8 bases map to TRBD1. CDR3 length: 14 amino acids. CDR1 is SGHDT and CDR2 is YYEEEE in the germline V gene. Trimming took 8 bases from V and 8 from J; bases not matched to a gene: 14. The CDR3 coding sequence is TGTGCCAGTAGCCACGGACAGGGTATTAGCGGCTACACCTTC. Amino acid sequence: CASSHGQGISGYTF.

The chain employs TRBV9 and TRBJ2-1; TRBD2 agrees at 8 bases. Germline V gene sequence: CDR1 SGDLS, CDR2 YYNGEE. Losses at the gene ends were 4 bases for V and 9 bases for J; bases not matched to a gene: 9. The CDR3 is 14 residues long. CDR3 sequence reads: CASSLSGAGVEQFF. DNA for the CDR3: TGTGCCAGCAGCCTTAGCGGGGCGGGGGTTGAGCAGTTCTTC. Together with reference TRBV9 and TRBJ2-1, the CDR3 gives the full variable domain: DSGVTQTPKHLITATGQRVTLRCSPRSGDLSVYWYQQSLDQGLQFLIQYYNGEERAKGNILERFSAQQFPDLHSELNLSSLELGDSALYFCASSLSGAGVEQFFGPGTRLTVL.

This rearrangement joins TRBV9 to TRBJ2-1, with 8 bases aligning to TRBD1. The trim removed 3 bases at V and 4 bases at J, leaving 3 bases unmatched. Germline loops: CDR1 SGDLS, CDR2 YYNGEE. The CDR3 is made up of 14 amino acids. The CDR3 DNA follows: TGTGCCAGCAGCGCTCGGACAGGGTACAATGAGCAGTTCTTC. Its translation: CASSARTGYNEQFF. The whole variable domain, remainder taken from reference TRBV9 and TRBJ2-1, is DSGVTQTPKHLITATGQRVTLRCSPRSGDLSVYWYQQSLDQGLQFLIQYYNGEERAKGNILERFSAQQFPDLHSELNLSSLELGDSALYFCASSARTGYNEQFFGPGTRLTVL.

The table lists this clone with many counts. The same CDR3 arises from other DNA sequences in this sample as well. V and J are TRBV28 and TRBJ2-7; 9 positions match TRBD2. J gave up 7 bases and V 7 bases, and 11 bases lay outside the gene matches. From germline, CDR1 is MDHEN and CDR2 SYDVKM. There are 14 residues in the CDR3. Here the CDR3 DNA reads TGTGCCAGCACCCCGGGGGCGGGAGGGTATGAGCAGTACTTC. Translating it yields CASTPGAGGYEQYF.

This clone came up once. The chain is built from TRBV30 and TRBJ2-5, with D perhaps given as TRBD1 or TRBD2 (6 bases each). The CDR3 length is 13 residues. Germline CDR1 and CDR2: GTSNPN and SVGIG (reference sequence). V was clipped by 4 bases and J by 5 bases, with 14 bases between them. The CDR3 DNA sequence: TGTGCCTGGACATGGGGGGCGCGGGAGACCCAGTACTTC. As protein: CAWTWGARETQYF.

This clone was picked up a small number of times. V is TRBV5-1 and J is TRBJ1-2; D uncertain. V was clipped by 0 bases and J by 6 bases, with 15 bases between them. This CDR3 contains 15 residues. The V gene's germline CDR1 is SGHRS and CDR2 YFSETQ. The CDR3, as DNA: TGCGCCAGCAGCTTGGTAAACAGACAAAGTCATGGCTACACCTTC. Translating gives CASSLVNRQSHGYTF.

The J gene is TRBJ2-3, the V gene TRBV13, with 8 bases lining up with TRBD2. This CDR3 comprises 15 residues. V shed 3 bases, J shed 3 bases, and the junction held 5 bases outside the gene matches. CDR1 is PRHDT and CDR2 is FYEKMQ in the germline V gene (reference sequence). Written as DNA, the CDR3 is TGTGCCAGCAGCTTGGGTAGCGGGGATACAGATACGCAGTATTTT. Protein product: CASSLGSGDTDTQYF.

This sequence joins TRBV19 and TRBJ2-1, with a tentative D call TRBD1 (6 bases). Between the trimmed V and J ends, which lost 5 bases and 2 bases, there was a span of 10 bases. The CDR3 runs to 14 residues. CDR1 and CDR2 from the germline V gene are LNHDA and SQIVND (reference sequence). In DNA, the CDR3 is TGTGCCAGTAGTCACAGGGAAACCTACAATGAGCAGTTCTTC. It is translated as CASSHRETYNEQFF.

The count of this clone is one. The CDR3 DNA sequence: TGTGCCAGCAGCCGGCGGGAGGGGTTCGCTAACACCGGGGAGCTGTTTTTT. It translates to CASSRREGFANTGELFF. The chain is built from TRBV7-2 and TRBJ2-2, with 9 bases aligning to TRBD2. CDR1 is SGHTA and CDR2 is FQGNSA in the germline V gene. J was trimmed by 2 bases and V by 5 bases; bases with no gene match: 9. CDR3 length equals 17 residues.

There are a few counts of this clone. V usage is TRBV7-9 and J usage is TRBJ2-7; 13 bases align to TRBD2. With 2 bases clipped from V and 2 bases from J, the junction kept 3 bases outside the gene matches. Germline V gene data show CDR1 as SEHNR and CDR2 as FQNEAQ (reference sequence). CDR3 length: 16 residues. CDR3 in DNA: TGTGCCAGCAGCTTACCCGGGACTAGCGGGGCCTACGAGCAGTACTTC. It specifies CASSLPGTSGAYEQYF.

This clone was seen more than once but under ten times. Additional DNA sequences in this sample encode the identical CDR3. The V and J genes are TRBV7-3 and TRBJ2-7; 12 bases match TRBD1. The germline gives CDR1 SGHTA, CDR2 FQGTGA. V shed 5 bases and J 6 bases; nucleotides not matched to a gene: 5. The CDR3 has 14 residues. CDR3 in amino acids: CASSQGQGAGEQYF. The CDR3 DNA follows: TGTGCCAGCAGCCAGGGACAGGGGGCAGGCGAGCAGTACTTC.

This chain joins TRBV7-9 and TRBJ1-4; no firm D call. V was shortened by 6 bases and J by 5 bases, with 10 bases between the two germline ends. The CDR3 spans 13 residues. Germline V CDR1 and CDR2: SEHNR, FQNEAQ (reference sequence). In DNA form, the CDR3 reads TGTGCCAGCAGTGGTAGATTGAATGAAAAACTGTTTTTT. Translation gives CASSGRLNEKLFF.

This rearrangement joins TRBV25-1 to TRBJ2-1, with unresolved D. The CDR3 contains 11 residues. In germline, CDR1 is MGHDK, CDR2 SYGVNS. Trimming took off 1 base at V and 8 bases at J, with 3 bases between the two ends. The CDR3 reads CASSELYEQFF. As DNA, the CDR3 is TGTGCCAGCAGTGAATTGTATGAGCAGTTCTTC.

The chain employs TRBV25-1 and TRBJ2-1; TRBD2 agrees at 8 bases. CDR3 size: 15 residues. The trim removed 0 bases at V and 9 bases at J, leaving 7 bases unmatched. Germline-derived CDR1 and CDR2 are MGHDK and SYGVNS. CDR3 DNA sequence: TGTGCCAGCAGTGAATACGGGGGGGAGATTGCTGAGCAGTTCTTC. It is translated as CASSEYGGEIAEQFF.

This clone appeared a few times. CDR3 DNA sequence: TGTGCCAGCAGTTACCTGCAGGGGGCGGATGGCTACACCTTC. It encodes CASSYLQGADGYTF. J is TRBJ1-2 and V is TRBV6-5; 8 bases align to TRBD1. Germline trimming cut 2 bases from V and 6 bases from J; bases unmatched to any gene: 5. The CDR3 is 14 amino acids. Germline values: CDR1 MNHEY, CDR2 SVGAGI.

The chain recombines TRBV13 with TRBJ2-7; 7 bases are shared with TRBD1. CDR1 PRHDT and CDR2 FYEKMQ come from the germline V gene (reference sequence). This CDR3 has 13 residues. Trimming removed 6 bases from V and 4 bases from J; junction bases left unmatched: 6. The CDR3 nucleotides read TGTGCCAGCAGAATGACAGGGAAGTACGAGCAGTACTTC. Translation gives CASRMTGKYEQYF.

This chain connects TRBV28 to TRBJ2-7, with 9 bases aligning to TRBD2. Losses at the gene ends were 3 bases for V and 2 bases for J; bases not matched to a gene: 5. The CDR3 sequence is 15 residues long. Germline CDR1 and CDR2: MDHEN and SYDVKM. Here the CDR3 reads CASSLPASGTYEQYF. The CDR3 DNA reads as TGTGCCAGCAGTTTGCCCGCTAGCGGGACCTACGAGCAGTACTTC.

This clone was recorded only once. The likely explanation is a read error, given a far larger clone one base away. This chain joins TRBV7-8 and TRBJ2-3; D is perhaps TRBD1 (6 bases). V lost 5 bases and J 5 bases, leaving 11 bases between the germline ends. CDR1 is SGHVS, CDR2 FQNEAQ, per germline. CDR3 length: 13 residues. The DNA of the CDR3 is TGTGCCAGCAGCCCTCAGGGACAAGATACGCAGTATTTT. This sequence encodes CASSPQGQDTQYF.

With regard to this clone: The missing conserved phenylalanine or tryptophan at the end of this CDR3 makes a read error likely. The limits of the CDR3 on the DNA are not certain, so only TCRdb's listed CDR3 is given. The genes are TRBV6-6 and TRBJ1-1. Per germline, CDR1 MNHNY and CDR2 SVGAGI (reference sequence). The CDR3 is 11 residues long, counting both termini. The CDR3 loop is CASSSERVSWV.

Concerning this clone itself: A far larger clone differs by one base, so this is likely a read error. The chain carries TRBV25-1 and TRBJ1-3, with a possible D match to TRBD1 (5 bases). Germline V lookup: CDR1 MGHDK, CDR2 SYGVNS. There are 13 residues in the CDR3. The CDR3 here is CASSEQGGTTIYF. CDR3 DNA sequence: TGTGCCAGCAGTGAACAGGGTGGAACCACCATATATTTT.

This clone appeared once. At one end, the junction sequence differs from germline, possibly due to a read error. This chain connects TRBV5-3 to TRBJ1-4; possibly TRBD1 for D (5 bases). TRBV5-3 is reported as an ORF; its role is uncertain. The CDR3 has 13 residues. This CDR3 reads CASSSDKGEKLFF. The CDR3 nucleotides read TGTGCCAGCAGCTCGGACAAAGGGGAAAAACTGTTTTTT.

With respect to this clone: Since a far larger clone is one base different, this is likely a read error. The chain is built from TRBV7-8 and TRBJ2-3, with D unresolved. The V end was cut by 8 bases, the J end by 0 bases, with 9 bases between. There are 13 residues in the CDR3. The germline V gene has CDR1 SGHVS and CDR2 FQNEAQ. CDR3 sequence reads: CASGPSSTDTQYF. For the CDR3, the DNA is TGTGCCAGCGGCCCATCTAGCACAGATACGCAGTATTTT.

There are many counts of this clone. The rearrangement uses TRBV30 and TRBJ2-2; D is ambiguous. The CDR3 is 13 amino acids. Per the germline V gene, CDR1 is GTSNPN and CDR2 is SVGIG (reference sequence). Trimming removed 3 bases at V and 5 bases at J, with 10 bases between. The CDR3 coding sequence is TGTGCCTGGAGAACTACCTGGACCGGGGAGCTGTTTTTT. Protein sequence: CAWRTTWTGELFF.

This clone appeared once. V is TRBV5-1 and J is TRBJ2-1; TRBD2 aligns across 12 bases. Germline V gene sequence: CDR1 SGHRS, CDR2 YFSETQ. CDR3 length: 15 residues. The V and J ends lost 4 bases and 4 bases, in that order; junction bases with no gene match: 3. The CDR3 is CASSDGTSGYNEQFF. CDR3 bases: TGCGCCAGCAGCGACGGGACTAGCGGGTACAATGAGCAGTTCTTC.

In its sample, this clone was seen a few times. The genes are TRBV18 and TRBJ1-4; no firm D call. V was pared by 0 bases and J by 8 bases, with 13 bases between. The CDR3 contains 15 residues. Germline CDR1 KGHSH, CDR2 LQKENI. The CDR3 sequence: CASSPPGWAREKLFF. CDR3 sequence (DNA): TGTGCCAGCTCACCACCTGGTTGGGCTAGAGAAAAACTGTTTTTT.

The CDR3: CARPTEPQETQYF. As DNA, the CDR3 is TGTGCAAGGCCGACAGAACCACAAGAGACCCAGTACTTC. The rearrangement joins TRBV12-2 to TRBJ2-5; the table gives TRBD1 as D, unverified against the DNA. TRBV12-2 is assigned pseudogene status. CDR3 length: 13 residues.